The 9 T cell receptor beta chains in this list originate from one sample, sequenced in a study of cytomegalovirus exposure and HLA in healthy donors. Researchers ran the PCR with 60 Vbeta and 13 Jbeta primers. TCRdb keeps only in-frame clones here, not all; method: immunoSEQ multiplex PCR. The data contain 35,000 to 55,000 clones, approximately 80% of them singletons. Sequencing was carried out using PBMCs. The source is a young man in good health and CMV-seronegative.

The chain joins TRBV7-2 to TRBJ2-3; D uncertain. Trimming cost V 4 bases and J 0 bases, with 14 bases left between them. Germline-derived CDR1 and CDR2 are SGHTA and FQGNSA. The CDR3 has 16 residues. CDR3 residues: CASSSRGRPSTDTQYF. CDR3 DNA sequence: TGTGCCAGCAGCTCCCGTGGCCGCCCTAGCACAGATACGCAGTATTTT.

The rearrangement joins TRBV7-9 to TRBJ1-1, with D unresolved. The V and J ends lost 5 bases and 0 bases respectively, with 10 bases between them. Germline CDR1 and CDR2: SEHNR and FQNEAQ (reference sequence). The CDR3 sequence is 14 residues long. CDR3 coding DNA: TGTGCCAGCAGCCCCCCGGGATTGAACACTGAAGCTTTCTTT. As protein: CASSPPGLNTEAFF.

The rearrangement uses TRBV9 and TRBJ2-2; D possibly corresponds to TRBD2 (5 bases). The V end was cut by 0 bases, the J end by 2 bases, with 14 bases between. This CDR3 spans 17 amino acids. Germline lookup yields CDR1 SGDLS and CDR2 YYNGEE. CDR3 DNA sequence: TGTGCCAGCAGCGTAGGGGGAACTAGTTCTAACACCGGGGAGCTGTTTTTT. Translated: CASSVGGTSSNTGELFF. Looking up the rest from reference TRBV9 and TRBJ2-2 gives the full variable domain: DSGVTQTPKHLITATGQRVTLRCSPRSGDLSVYWYQQSLDQGLQFLIQYYNGEERAKGNILERFSAQQFPDLHSELNLSSLELGDSALYFCASSVGGTSSNTGELFFGEGSRLTVL.

The rearrangement joins TRBV10-3 to TRBJ1-1; a weak D match, TRBD1 (6 bases). The CDR3 is 12 residues long. Germline V lookup: CDR1 ENHRY, CDR2 SYGVKD. V was pared by 5 bases and J by 7 bases, with 11 bases between. As DNA, the CDR3 is TGTGCCATCAGTACGGACAGCAATGAAGCTTTCTTT. Its translation is CAISTDSNEAFF.

Details on this clone: One end of the junction is discordant with germline, which a read error may explain. The V call is TRBV10-3, the J call TRBJ2-2, with TRBD2 identical over 9 bases. Germline V lookup: CDR1 ENHRY, CDR2 SYGVKD. This CDR3 region has 15 residues. CDR3 in DNA: TGTGCCATCAGTGAGGGACTAGCGAAGACCGGGGAGCTGTTTTTT. It yields the protein CAISEGLAKTGELFF.

This clone appeared a single time. The genes are TRBV29-1 and TRBJ1-1, with TRBD1 matching 11 bases. Germline lookup yields CDR1 SQVTM and CDR2 ANQGSEA. Trimming at V came to 7 bases and at J to 2 bases, leaving 9 bases not matched to a gene. This CDR3 has 15 amino acids. The DNA for the CDR3 is TGCAGCGCCGCCGGGACAGGGGGAGGAAACACTGAAGCTTTCTTT. Translating it yields CSAAGTGGGNTEAFF.

The J gene is TRBJ2-1, the V gene TRBV11-2, with a tentative D call TRBD2 (7 bases). V lost 5 bases to trimming and J lost 0 bases, with 17 bases between them. Germline V gives CDR1 SGHAT, CDR2 FQNNGV. The CDR3 spans 17 residues. As DNA, the CDR3 is TGTGCCAGCAGCCAAAGCTGGGGGGGCTACTCCTACAATGAGCAGTTCTTC. Encoded protein: CASSQSWGGYSYNEQFF. The complete variable domain, with remaining parts taken from reference TRBV11-2 and TRBJ2-1, reads EAGVAQSPRYKIIEKRQSVAFWCNPISGHATLYWYQQILGQGPKLLIQFQNNGVVDDSQLPKDRFSAERLKGVDSTLKIQPAKLEDSAVYLCASSQSWGGYSYNEQFFGPGTRLTVL.

The V call is TRBV6-4, the J call TRBJ2-1; D is possibly TRBD1 (5 bases). The CDR3 length is 15 residues. Germline V gene data show CDR1 as MRHNA and CDR2 as SNTAGT. Trimming shortened V by 0 bases and J by 3 bases, and 9 bases separated the two germline ends. CDR3 sequence: CASSDSKQGYNEQFF. CDR3 nucleotide sequence: TGTGCCAGCAGTGACTCGAAGCAGGGCTACAATGAGCAGTTCTTC.

CDR3 sequence (DNA): TGCAGCGTTGAGGCCCTAGCGGACCAAGAGACCCAGTACTTC. Translated: CSVEALADQETQYF. The chain employs TRBV29-1 and TRBJ2-5, with 7 nucleotides matching TRBD2. Per the germline V gene, CDR1 is SQVTM and CDR2 is ANQGSEA. Trimming at V came to 3 bases and at J to 0 bases, leaving 4 bases not matched to a gene. The CDR3 is 14 residues long. The whole variable domain, filled in from reference TRBV29-1 and TRBJ2-5, reads SAVISQKPSRDICQRGTSLTIQCQVDSQVTMMFWYRQQPGQSLTLIATANQGSEATYESGFVIDKFPISRPNLTFSTLTVSNMSPEDSSIYLCSVEALADQETQYFGPGTRLLVL.